This is a list of T cell receptor beta chains from one sample in a study of Ad26.COV2.S vaccination and SARS-CoV-2 variants. Assay used: immunoSEQ multiplex PCR; TCRdb lists only in-frame clones, some missing. The data contain about 420,000 clones, roughly 90% of them singletons. The material sequenced was peripheral blood, taken in a trial of Ad26.COV2.S vaccine versus placebo. The receptors here all came from a person between 18 and 65 years old who received the Ad26.COV2.S COVID-19 vaccine or a placebo. Each CDR3 is given with its conserved first and last residue. The order of the fields is clone size, J gene, D gene, CDR3 length, V gene, CDR3 protein, CDR3 DNA. D genes are given only for firm matches. The size entry is marked missing in some rows and otherwise reads once, few, many or a size class.

.	TRBJ2-5	.	15	TRBV13	CASSSQTEEGETQYF	TGTGCCAGCAGCTCACAAACGGAGGAGGGAGAGACCCAGTACTTC
.	TRBJ2-7	.	16	TRBV7-6	CASSLTVAGVSYEQYF	TGTGCCAGCAGCTTAACTGTGGCAGGGGTCTCCTACGAGCAGTACTTC
.	TRBJ2-1	.	15	TRBV27	CASSLLANSYNEQFF	TGTGCCAGCAGTTTATTGGCAAACTCCTACAATGAGCAGTTCTTC
.	TRBJ1-5	.	14	TRBV20-1	CSASQGSPNQPQHF	TGCAGTGCTAGTCAGGGCAGCCCCAATCAGCCCCAGCATTTT
.	TRBJ2-3	.	16	TRBV19	CASSIRAWGRPDTQYF	TGTGCCAGTAGTATTCGTGCCTGGGGGCGTCCAGATACGCAGTATTTT
.	TRBJ1-1	.	15	TRBV19	CASTPFGASNTEAFF	TGTGCCAGTACCCCCTTCGGGGCGTCCAACACTGAAGCTTTCTTT
.	TRBJ1-5	.	15	TRBV7-2	CASSLGGRENQPQHF	TGTGCCAGCAGCTTAGGTGGTAGGGAGAATCAGCCCCAGCATTTT
.	TRBJ2-5	TRBD1	17	TRBV7-3	CASSSLQGRAWIETQYF	TGTGCCAGCAGCTCCCTACAGGGGCGCGCGTGGATCGAGACCCAGTACTTC
.	TRBJ2-2	.	15	TRBV11-2	CASSGGTPNTGELFF	TGTGCCAGCAGCGGCGGGACTCCGAACACCGGGGAGCTGTTTTTT
.	TRBJ1-3	.	15	TRBV4-1	CASRNSGVSGNTIYF	TGCGCCAGCAGAAACTCCGGCGTTTCTGGAAACACCATATATTTT
.	TRBJ2-2	.	13	TRBV6-2/TRBV6-3	CASSYNGHGELFF	TGTGCCAGCAGTTACAACGGGCACGGGGAGCTGTTTTTT
.	TRBJ2-5	.	13	TRBV9	CASSGGPQETQYF	TGTGCCAGCAGCGGGGGGCCCCAAGAGACCCAGTACTTC
once	TRBJ1-1	.	11	TRBV20-1	CSASGRREAFF	TGCAGTGCTAGCGGACGGCGGGAAGCTTTCTTT
.	TRBJ2-5	TRBD1	19	TRBV5-1	CASSWEGLPGQGIPRTQYF	TGCGCCAGCAGCTGGGAAGGGTTACCGGGACAGGGGATTCCACGGACCCAGTACTTC
once	TRBJ2-7	.	13	TRBV7-9	CASSLPGAYEQYF	TGTGCCAGCAGCTTACCGGGAGCCTACGAGCAGTACTTC
.	TRBJ1-3	.	14	TRBV4-3	CASSQVSGGNTIYF	TGCGCCAGCAGCCAAGTGTCCGGAGGAAACACCATATATTTT
.	TRBJ1-1	.	15	TRBV4-3	CASTPYGNPGTEAFF	TGCGCCAGCACACCTTACGGGAATCCGGGGACTGAAGCTTTCTTT
.	TRBJ2-3	TRBD1	14	TRBV5-1	CASSGGQAADTQYF	TGCGCCAGCAGCGGGGGACAGGCCGCAGATACGCAGTATTTT
.	TRBJ2-7	TRBD1	15	TRBV5-1	CASSPTGGSSYEQYF	TGCGCCAGCAGCCCCACAGGGGGGTCTTCCTACGAGCAGTACTTC
few	TRBJ1-2	.	13	TRBV20-1	CSASNKVVRGYTF	TGCAGTGCTAGTAATAAGGTCGTAAGGGGCTACACCTTC
.	TRBJ2-1	.	17	TRBV2	CASSEDLDSRRFNEQFF	TGTGCCAGCAGTGAAGATTTGGACAGCCGGAGATTCAATGAGCAGTTCTTC
.	TRBJ1-5	TRBD1	13	TRBV5-1	CASSETGHQPQHF	TGCGCCAGCAGCGAGACAGGGCACCAGCCCCAGCATTTT
.	TRBJ2-7	.	13	TRBV7-9	CASSLDLSYEQYF	TGTGCCAGCAGCTTAGACCTCTCCTACGAGCAGTACTTC
.	TRBJ2-7	.	16	TRBV4-1	CASSQGVSEYGYEQYF	TGCGCCAGCAGCCAAGGTGTGTCGGAGTATGGCTACGAGCAGTACTTC
.	TRBJ2-7	.	13	TRBV27	CASSLWDGYEQYF	TGTGCCAGCAGTTTATGGGACGGTTACGAGCAGTACTTC
.	TRBJ1-4	.	14	TRBV27	CASSFDGVQEKLFF	TGTGCCAGCAGTTTTGACGGCGTCCAAGAAAAACTGTTTTTT